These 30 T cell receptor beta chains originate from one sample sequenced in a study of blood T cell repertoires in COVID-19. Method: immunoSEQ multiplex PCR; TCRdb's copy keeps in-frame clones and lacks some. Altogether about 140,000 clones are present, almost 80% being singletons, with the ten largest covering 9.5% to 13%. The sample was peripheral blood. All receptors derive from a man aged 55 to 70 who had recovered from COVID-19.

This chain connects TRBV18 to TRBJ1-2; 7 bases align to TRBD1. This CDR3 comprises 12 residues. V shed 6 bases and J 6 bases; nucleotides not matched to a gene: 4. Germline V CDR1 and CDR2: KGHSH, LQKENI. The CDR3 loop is CASSPTGDGYTF. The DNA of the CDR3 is TGTGCCAGCTCGCCTACAGGGGATGGCTACACCTTC.

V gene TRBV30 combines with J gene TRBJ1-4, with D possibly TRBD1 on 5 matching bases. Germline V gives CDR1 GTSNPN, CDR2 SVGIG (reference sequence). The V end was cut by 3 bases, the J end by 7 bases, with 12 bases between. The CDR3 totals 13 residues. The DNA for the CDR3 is TGTGCCTGGAGGCGGGGGGTCGGTGAAAAACTGTTTTTT. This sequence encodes CAWRRGVGEKLFF.

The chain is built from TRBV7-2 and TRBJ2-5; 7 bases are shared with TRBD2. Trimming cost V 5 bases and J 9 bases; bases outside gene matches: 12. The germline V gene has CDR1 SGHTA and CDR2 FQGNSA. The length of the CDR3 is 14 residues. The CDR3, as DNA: TGTGCCAGCAGCCCCGTGGCTAGCGGAGGTTCCCAGTACTTC. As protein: CASSPVASGGSQYF.

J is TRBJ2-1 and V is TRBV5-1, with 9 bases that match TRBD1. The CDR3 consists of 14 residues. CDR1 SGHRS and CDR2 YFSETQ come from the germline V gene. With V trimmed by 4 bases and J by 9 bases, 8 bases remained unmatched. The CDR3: CASSTGQGKGEQFF. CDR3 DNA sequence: TGCGCCAGCAGCACCGGACAGGGGAAAGGTGAGCAGTTCTTC. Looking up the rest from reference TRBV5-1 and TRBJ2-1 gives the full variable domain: KAGVTQTPRYLIKTRGQQVTLSCSPISGHRSVSWYQQTPGQGLQFLFEYFSETQRNKGNFPGRFSGRQFSNSRSEMNVSTLELGDSALYLCASSTGQGKGEQFFGPGTRLTVL.

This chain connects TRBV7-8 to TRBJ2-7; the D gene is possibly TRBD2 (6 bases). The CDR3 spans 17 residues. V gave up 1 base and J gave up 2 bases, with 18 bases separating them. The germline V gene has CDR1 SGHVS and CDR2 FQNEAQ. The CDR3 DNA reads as TGTGCCAGCAGCTTAGGGTCTCGCGGGGCTGGGACCTACGAGCAGTACTTC. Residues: CASSLGSRGAGTYEQYF.

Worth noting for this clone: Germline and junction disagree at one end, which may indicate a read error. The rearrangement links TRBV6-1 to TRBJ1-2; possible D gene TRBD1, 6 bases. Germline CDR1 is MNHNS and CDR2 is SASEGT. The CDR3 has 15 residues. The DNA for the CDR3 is TGTGCCAGCAGCGAAGCCTCCCGGACAGTTAGGGGCTACACCTTC. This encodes CASSEASRTVRGYTF.

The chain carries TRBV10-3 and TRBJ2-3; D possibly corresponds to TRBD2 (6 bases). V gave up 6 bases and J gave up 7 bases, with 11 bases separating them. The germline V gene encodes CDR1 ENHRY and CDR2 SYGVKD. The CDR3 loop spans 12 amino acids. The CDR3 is CAIRGGLNTQYF. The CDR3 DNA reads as TGTGCCATCAGGGGGGGTTTGAATACGCAGTATTTT.

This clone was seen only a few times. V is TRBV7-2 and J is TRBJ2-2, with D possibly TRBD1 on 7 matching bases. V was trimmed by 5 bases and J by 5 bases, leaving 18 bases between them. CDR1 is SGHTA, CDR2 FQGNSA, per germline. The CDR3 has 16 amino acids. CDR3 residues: CASSQRQGGGTGELFF. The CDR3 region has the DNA TGTGCCAGCAGCCAGAGACAGGGAGGAGGGACCGGGGAGCTGTTTTTT.

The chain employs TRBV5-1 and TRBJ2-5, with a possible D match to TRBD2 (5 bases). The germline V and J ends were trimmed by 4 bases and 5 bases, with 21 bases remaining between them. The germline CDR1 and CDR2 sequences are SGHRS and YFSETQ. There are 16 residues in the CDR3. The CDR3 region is CASSPPGSPPGETQYF. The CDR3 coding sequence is TGCGCCAGCAGCCCCCCGGGGTCTCCCCCCGGGGAGACCCAGTACTTC. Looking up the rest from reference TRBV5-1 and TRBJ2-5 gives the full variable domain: KAGVTQTPRYLIKTRGQQVTLSCSPISGHRSVSWYQQTPGQGLQFLFEYFSETQRNKGNFPGRFSGRQFSNSRSEMNVSTLELGDSALYLCASSPPGSPPGETQYFGPGTRLLVL.

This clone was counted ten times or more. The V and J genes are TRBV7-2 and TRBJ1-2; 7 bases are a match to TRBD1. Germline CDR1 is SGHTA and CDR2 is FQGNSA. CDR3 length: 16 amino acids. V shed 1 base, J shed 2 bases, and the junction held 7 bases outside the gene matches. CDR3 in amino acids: CASSLVLTGRNYGYTF. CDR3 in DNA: TGTGCCAGCAGCTTAGTCTTGACAGGGAGGAACTATGGCTACACCTTC.

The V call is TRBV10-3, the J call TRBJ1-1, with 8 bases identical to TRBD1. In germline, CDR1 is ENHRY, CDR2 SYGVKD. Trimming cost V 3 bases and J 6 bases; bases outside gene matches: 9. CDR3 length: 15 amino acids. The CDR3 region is CAISEYRDRTSEAFF. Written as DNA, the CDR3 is TGTGCCATCAGTGAATACCGGGACAGGACGTCTGAAGCTTTCTTT.

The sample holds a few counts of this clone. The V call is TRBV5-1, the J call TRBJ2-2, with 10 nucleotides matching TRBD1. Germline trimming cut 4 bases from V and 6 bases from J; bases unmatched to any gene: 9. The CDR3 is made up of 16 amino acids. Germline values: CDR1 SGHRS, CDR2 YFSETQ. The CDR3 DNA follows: TGCGCCAGCAGCGAGGACAGGGGGTTCTTCTCCGGGGAGCTGTTTTTT. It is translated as CASSEDRGFFSGELFF.

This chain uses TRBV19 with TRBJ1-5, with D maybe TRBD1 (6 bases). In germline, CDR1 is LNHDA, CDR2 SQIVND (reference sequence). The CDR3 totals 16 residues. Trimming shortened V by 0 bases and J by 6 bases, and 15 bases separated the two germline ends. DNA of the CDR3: TGTGCCAGTAGTATAGATGCTACAGGGCTCGGTCAGCCCCAGCATTTT. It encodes CASSIDATGLGQPQHF.

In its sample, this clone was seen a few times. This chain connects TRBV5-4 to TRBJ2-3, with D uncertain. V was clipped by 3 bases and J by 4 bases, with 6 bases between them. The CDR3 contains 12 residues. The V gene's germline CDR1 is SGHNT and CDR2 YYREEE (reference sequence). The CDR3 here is CASSSQADTQYF. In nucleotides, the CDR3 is TGTGCCAGCAGCTCTCAGGCAGATACGCAGTATTTT.

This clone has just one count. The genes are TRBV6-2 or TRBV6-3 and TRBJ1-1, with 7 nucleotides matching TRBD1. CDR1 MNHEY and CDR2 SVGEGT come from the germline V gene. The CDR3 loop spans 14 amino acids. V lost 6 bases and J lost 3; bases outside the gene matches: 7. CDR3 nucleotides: TGTGCCAGCAGCAGCAACGACAGGGACACTGAAGCTTTCTTT. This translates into CASSSNDRDTEAFF.

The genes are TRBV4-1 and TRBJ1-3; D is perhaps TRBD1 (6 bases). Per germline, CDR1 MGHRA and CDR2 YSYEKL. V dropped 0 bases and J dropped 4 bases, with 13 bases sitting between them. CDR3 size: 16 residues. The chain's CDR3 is CASSQERGAGGNTIYF. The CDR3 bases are TGCGCCAGCAGCCAAGAACGGGGGGCTGGCGGAAACACCATATATTTT.

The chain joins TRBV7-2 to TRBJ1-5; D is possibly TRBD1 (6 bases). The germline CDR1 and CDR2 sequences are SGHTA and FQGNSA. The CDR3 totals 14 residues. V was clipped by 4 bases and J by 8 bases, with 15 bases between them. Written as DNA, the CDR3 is TGTGCCAGCAGCTCCCCAGGGGAAGAAAAGCCCCAGCATTTT. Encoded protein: CASSSPGEEKPQHF.

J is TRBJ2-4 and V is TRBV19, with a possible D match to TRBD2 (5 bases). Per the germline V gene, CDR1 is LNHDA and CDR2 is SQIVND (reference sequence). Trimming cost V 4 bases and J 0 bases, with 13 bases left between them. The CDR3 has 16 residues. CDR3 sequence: CASSTRGDLAKNIQYF. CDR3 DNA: TGTGCCAGTAGTACCCGGGGTGATCTAGCCAAAAACATTCAGTACTTC.

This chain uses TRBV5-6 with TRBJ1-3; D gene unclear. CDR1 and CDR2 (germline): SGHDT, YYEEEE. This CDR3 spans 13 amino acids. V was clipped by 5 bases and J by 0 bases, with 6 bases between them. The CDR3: CASSLRSGNTIYF. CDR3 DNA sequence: TGTGCCAGCAGTCTGCGCTCTGGAAACACCATATATTTT.

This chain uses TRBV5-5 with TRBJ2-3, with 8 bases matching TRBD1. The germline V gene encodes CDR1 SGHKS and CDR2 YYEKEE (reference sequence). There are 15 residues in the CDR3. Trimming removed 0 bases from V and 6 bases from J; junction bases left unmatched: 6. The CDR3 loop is CASSLDRTGLDTQYF. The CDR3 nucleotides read TGTGCCAGCAGCTTGGACCGGACAGGGTTGGATACGCAGTATTTT.

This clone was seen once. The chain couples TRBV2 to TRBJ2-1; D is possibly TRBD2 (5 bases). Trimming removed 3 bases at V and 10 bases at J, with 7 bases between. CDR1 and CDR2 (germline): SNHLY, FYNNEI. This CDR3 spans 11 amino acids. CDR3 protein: CASSERAEQFF. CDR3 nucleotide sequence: TGTGCCAGCAGTGAGAGGGCAGAGCAGTTCTTC.

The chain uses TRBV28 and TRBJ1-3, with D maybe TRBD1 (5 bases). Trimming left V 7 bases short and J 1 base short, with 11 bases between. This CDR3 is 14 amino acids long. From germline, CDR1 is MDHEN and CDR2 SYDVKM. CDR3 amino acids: CASTDRVSGNTIYF. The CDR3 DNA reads TGTGCCAGCACCGACAGAGTTTCTGGAAACACCATATATTTT.

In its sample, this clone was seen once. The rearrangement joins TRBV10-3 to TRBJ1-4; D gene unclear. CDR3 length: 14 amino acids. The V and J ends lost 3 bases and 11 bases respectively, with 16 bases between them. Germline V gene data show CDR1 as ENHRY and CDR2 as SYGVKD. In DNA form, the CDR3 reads TGTGCCATCAGTGATGGAGACCACCCTGGGAAACTGTTTTTT. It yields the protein CAISDGDHPGKLFF.

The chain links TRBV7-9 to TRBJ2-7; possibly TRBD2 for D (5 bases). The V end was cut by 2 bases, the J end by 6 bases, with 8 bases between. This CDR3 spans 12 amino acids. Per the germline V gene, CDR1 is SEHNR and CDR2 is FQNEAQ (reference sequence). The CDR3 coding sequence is TGTGCCAGCAGCTTAACTAGTTCCGAGCAGTACTTC. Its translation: CASSLTSSEQYF.

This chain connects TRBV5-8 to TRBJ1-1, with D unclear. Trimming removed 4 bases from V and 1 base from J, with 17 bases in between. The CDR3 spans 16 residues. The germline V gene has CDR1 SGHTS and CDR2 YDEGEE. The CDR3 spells CASSARVWGGNTEAFF. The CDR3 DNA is TGTGCCAGCAGCGCCCGGGTGTGGGGAGGGAACACTGAAGCTTTCTTT.

The CDR3 is CASSSPQGGNSPLHF. The CDR3 region has the DNA TGTGCCAGCAGCTCTCCCCAGGGTGGTAATTCACCCCTCCACTTT. The chain has TRBV5-5 and TRBJ1-6, with D maybe TRBD1 (5 bases). Germline values: CDR1 SGHKS, CDR2 YYEKEE (reference sequence). The V end lost 3 bases, the J end lost 6 bases, and 13 bases lay between the germline ends. The CDR3 has 15 residues.

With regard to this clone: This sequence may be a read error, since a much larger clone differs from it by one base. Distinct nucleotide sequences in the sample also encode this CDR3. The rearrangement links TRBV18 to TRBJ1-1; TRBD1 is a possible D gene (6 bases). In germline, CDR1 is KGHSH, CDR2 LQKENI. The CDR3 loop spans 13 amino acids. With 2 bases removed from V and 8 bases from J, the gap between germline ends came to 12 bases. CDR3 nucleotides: TGTGCCAGCTCACCAGGACAGACCCCGGAAGCTTTCTTT. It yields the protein CASSPGQTPEAFF.

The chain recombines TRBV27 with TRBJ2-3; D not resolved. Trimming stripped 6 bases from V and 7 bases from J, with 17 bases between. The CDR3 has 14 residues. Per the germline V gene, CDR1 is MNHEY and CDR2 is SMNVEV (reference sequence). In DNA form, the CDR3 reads TGTGCCAGCAGCACCTCTGGGCCCGCTAATACGCAGTATTTT. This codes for CASSTSGPANTQYF.

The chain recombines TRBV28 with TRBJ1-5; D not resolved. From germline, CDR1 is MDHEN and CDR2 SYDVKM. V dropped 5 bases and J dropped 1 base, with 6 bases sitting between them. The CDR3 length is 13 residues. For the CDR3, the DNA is TGTGCCAGCAGTCGAGGGAGCAATCAGCCCCAGCATTTT. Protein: CASSRGSNQPQHF.

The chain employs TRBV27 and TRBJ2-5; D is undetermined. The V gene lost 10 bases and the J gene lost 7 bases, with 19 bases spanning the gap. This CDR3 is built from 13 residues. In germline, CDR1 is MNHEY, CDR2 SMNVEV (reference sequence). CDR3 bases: TGTGCCACCCAATCTTCCTGGGCAGGGACCCAGTACTTC. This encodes CATQSSWAGTQYF.